Listed below are T cell receptor beta chains from one sample, sequenced in a study of CD8 T cells in Susac syndrome. TCRdb used MiXCR to reprocess the immunoSEQ multiplex PCR reads, holding one entry per CDR3 protein. The sample records around 280,000 distinct CDR3 sequences, 70% to 90% being singletons. Sequencing used CD8+ T cells from PBMCs. These receptor sequences come from a human donor with multiple sclerosis. Both conserved end residues are part of each CDR3. The order of the fields is V gene, J gene, clone size, D gene, CDR3 protein, CDR3 DNA. D genes are given only for firm matches. Clone size is shown for a subset of rows, as once, few, many or a class of expanded clone.

v_gene: TRBV20-1
j_gene: TRBJ2-7
abundance: -
d_gene: -
CDR3aa: CSAKGGEFYEQYF
CDR3nt: TGCAGTGCTAAAGGGGGAGAATTCTACGAGCAGTACTTC

v_gene: TRBV27
j_gene: TRBJ2-1
abundance: -
d_gene: TRBD1
CDR3aa: CASSFDRDNEQFF
CDR3nt: TGTGCCAGCAGTTTTGACAGGGACAATGAGCAGTTCTTC

v_gene: TRBV18
j_gene: TRBJ2-2
abundance: -
d_gene: TRBD2
CDR3aa: CASSPPAGATGELFF
CDR3nt: TGTGCCAGCTCACCCCCAGCGGGAGCAACCGGGGAGCTGTTTTTT

v_gene: TRBV20-1
j_gene: TRBJ2-2
abundance: few
d_gene: TRBD1
CDR3aa: CSARNPATGAVGELFF
CDR3nt: TGCAGTGCTAGAAACCCGGCGACAGGGGCGGTCGGGGAGCTGTTTTTT

v_gene: TRBV7-2
j_gene: TRBJ1-1
abundance: -
d_gene: -
CDR3aa: CASSLTDMNTEAFF
CDR3nt: TGTGCCAGCAGCTTAACAGACATGAACACTGAAGCTTTCTTT

v_gene: TRBV6-1
j_gene: TRBJ2-3
abundance: -
d_gene: TRBD2
CDR3aa: CASPSGRAIGTDTQYF
CDR3nt: TGTGCCAGCCCTAGCGGGAGGGCCATTGGCACAGATACGCAGTATTTT

v_gene: TRBV10-3
j_gene: TRBJ2-2
abundance: -
d_gene: TRBD2
CDR3aa: CAIPLAGRPDTGELFF
CDR3nt: TGTGCCATCCCCTTAGCGGGAAGGCCGGATACCGGGGAGCTGTTTTTT

v_gene: TRBV27
j_gene: TRBJ2-2
abundance: -
d_gene: -
CDR3aa: CASSGTANTGELFF
CDR3nt: TGTGCCAGCAGTGGGACGGCGAACACCGGGGAGCTGTTTTTT

v_gene: TRBV6-1
j_gene: TRBJ2-3
abundance: -
d_gene: -
CDR3aa: CASSRNEGVRDTQYF
CDR3nt: TGTGCCAGCAGCCGGAATGAGGGAGTTAGAGATACGCAGTATTTT

v_gene: TRBV7-7
j_gene: TRBJ2-7
abundance: -
d_gene: -
CDR3aa: CASGLVPNSYEQYF
CDR3nt: TGTGCTAGCGGCTTAGTACCCAACTCCTACGAGCAGTACTTC

v_gene: TRBV12-3/TRBV12-4
j_gene: TRBJ1-2
abundance: -
d_gene: TRBD1
CDR3aa: CANGQGPNYGYTF
CDR3nt: TGTGCCAACGGACAGGGACCTAACTATGGCTACACCTTC

v_gene: TRBV6-1
j_gene: TRBJ2-1
abundance: -
d_gene: TRBD2
CDR3aa: CASSQGTSGSSREQFF
CDR3nt: TGTGCCAGCAGTCAGGGGACTAGCGGGAGCTCACGGGAGCAGTTCTTC

v_gene: TRBV7-8
j_gene: TRBJ1-1
abundance: -
d_gene: -
CDR3aa: CASSLEGRAWNTEAFF
CDR3nt: TGTGCCAGCAGCTTAGAGGGGAGGGCATGGAACACTGAAGCTTTCTTT

v_gene: TRBV7-9
j_gene: TRBJ2-1
abundance: -
d_gene: -
CDR3aa: CASSFGPLQTRHPYNEQFF
CDR3nt: TGTGCCAGCAGCTTTGGACCTTTACAAACTCGCCACCCCTACAATGAGCAGTTCTTC

v_gene: TRBV7-9
j_gene: TRBJ1-2
abundance: -
d_gene: -
CDR3aa: CASSSGGLIYGYTF
CDR3nt: TGTGCCAGCAGCTCGGGGGGCCTCATCTATGGCTACACCTTC

v_gene: TRBV29-1
j_gene: TRBJ2-1
abundance: -
d_gene: TRBD1
CDR3aa: CSVWTGGLQFF
CDR3nt: TGCAGCGTTTGGACAGGGGGGTTGCAGTTCTTC

v_gene: TRBV20-1
j_gene: TRBJ2-7
abundance: -
d_gene: -
CDR3aa: CSARNPGKTYEQYF
CDR3nt: TGCAGTGCTAGAAACCCCGGCAAGACCTACGAGCAGTACTTC

v_gene: TRBV5-1
j_gene: TRBJ1-5
abundance: -
d_gene: TRBD1
CDR3aa: CASSPSGGTHQPQHF
CDR3nt: TGCGCCAGCAGCCCATCAGGGGGCACGCATCAGCCCCAGCATTTT

v_gene: TRBV19
j_gene: TRBJ2-1
abundance: -
d_gene: TRBD2
CDR3aa: CASSRVLADSYNEQFF
CDR3nt: TGTGCCAGTAGTAGGGTACTAGCGGACTCCTACAATGAGCAGTTCTTC

v_gene: TRBV2
j_gene: TRBJ2-1
abundance: once
d_gene: -
CDR3aa: CANAGSSYNEQFF
CDR3nt: TGCGCCAACGCGGGAAGCTCCTACAATGAGCAGTTCTTC

v_gene: TRBV4-1
j_gene: TRBJ2-7
abundance: -
d_gene: TRBD2
CDR3aa: CASSQGAGGRDEQYF
CDR3nt: TGCGCCAGCAGCCAAGGAGCGGGAGGGCGGGACGAGCAGTACTTC

v_gene: TRBV28
j_gene: TRBJ2-5
abundance: few
d_gene: -
CDR3aa: CATAGTAPQETQYF
CDR3nt: TGTGCCACCGCGGGGACAGCACCTCAGGAGACCCAGTACTTC

v_gene: TRBV12-2
j_gene: TRBJ2-5
abundance: -
d_gene: -
CDR3aa: CASRLARRPNQETQYF
CDR3nt: TGTGCAAGTCGCTTAGCTAGGAGACCGAACCAAGAGACCCAGTACTTC

v_gene: TRBV5-1
j_gene: TRBJ2-7
abundance: -
d_gene: -
CDR3aa: CASSFGGRSSYEQYF
CDR3nt: TGCGCCAGCAGCTTCGGGGGCCGGAGCTCCTACGAGCAGTACTTC

v_gene: TRBV9
j_gene: TRBJ2-7
abundance: -
d_gene: -
CDR3aa: CASSVGTTISYEQYF
CDR3nt: TGTGCCAGCAGCGTAGGTACCACAATTTCCTACGAGCAGTACTTC

v_gene: TRBV28
j_gene: TRBJ1-2
abundance: few
d_gene: -
CDR3aa: CASSIPQVGNYGYTF
CDR3nt: TGTGCCAGCTCGATACCCCAAGTGGGTAACTATGGCTACACCTTC

v_gene: TRBV9
j_gene: TRBJ2-1
abundance: -
d_gene: -
CDR3aa: CASSARGSLDEQFF
CDR3nt: TGTGCCAGCAGCGCCCGGGGGAGTCTCGATGAGCAGTTCTTC

v_gene: TRBV6-1
j_gene: TRBJ1-1
abundance: -
d_gene: -
CDR3aa: CASNEGGSNTEAFF
CDR3nt: TGTGCCAGCAACGAGGGGGGCTCGAACACTGAAGCTTTCTTT

v_gene: TRBV15
j_gene: TRBJ2-7
abundance: -
d_gene: TRBD1
CDR3aa: CATSRDGQGPYEQYF
CDR3nt: TGTGCCACCAGCAGAGATGGACAGGGCCCCTACGAGCAGTACTTC

v_gene: TRBV6-5
j_gene: TRBJ2-7
abundance: -
d_gene: -
CDR3aa: CASSYSARKGYEQYF
CDR3nt: TGTGCCAGCAGTTACTCAGCTAGAAAAGGCTACGAGCAGTACTTC

v_gene: TRBV2
j_gene: TRBJ1-1
abundance: -
d_gene: -
CDR3aa: CASIAGSEAFF
CDR3nt: TGTGCCAGCATCGCAGGCTCGGAAGCTTTCTTT

v_gene: TRBV10-3
j_gene: TRBJ2-1
abundance: -
d_gene: -
CDR3aa: CAISEPDSPVHNEQFF
CDR3nt: TGTGCCATCAGTGAACCGGACAGCCCCGTACACAATGAGCAGTTCTTC

v_gene: TRBV5-6
j_gene: TRBJ1-1
abundance: -
d_gene: -
CDR3aa: CASSLVSGRISTFF
CDR3nt: TGTGCCAGCAGCTTGGTCTCGGGCAGGATAAGTACTTTCTTT

v_gene: TRBV2
j_gene: TRBJ1-1
abundance: -
d_gene: -
CDR3aa: CASSAGADTEAFF
CDR3nt: TGTGCCAGCAGTGCAGGGGCGGACACTGAAGCTTTCTTT

v_gene: TRBV13
j_gene: TRBJ2-5
abundance: -
d_gene: -
CDR3aa: CASSHGAEETQYF
CDR3nt: TGTGCCAGCAGCCATGGGGCGGAAGAGACCCAGTACTTC

v_gene: TRBV12-3/TRBV12-4
j_gene: TRBJ2-7
abundance: -
d_gene: TRBD1
CDR3aa: CASSLRQGRPGEQYF
CDR3nt: TGTGCCAGCAGTTTGAGACAGGGAAGGCCGGGGGAGCAGTACTTC

v_gene: TRBV12-3/TRBV12-4
j_gene: TRBJ2-2
abundance: -
d_gene: TRBD2
CDR3aa: CASSLMAGGPSTGELFF
CDR3nt: TGTGCCAGCAGTTTAATGGCGGGAGGGCCTTCTACCGGGGAGCTGTTTTTT

v_gene: TRBV19
j_gene: TRBJ2-5
abundance: -
d_gene: TRBD1
CDR3aa: CASSFGTGRRETQYF
CDR3nt: TGTGCCAGTAGTTTCGGGACAGGGAGGCGAGAGACCCAGTACTTC

v_gene: TRBV4-1
j_gene: TRBJ1-4
abundance: once
d_gene: -
CDR3aa: CASSRFGTLNEKLFF
CDR3nt: TGCGCCAGCAGCCGGTTCGGGACCCTAAATGAAAAACTGTTTTTT

v_gene: TRBV18
j_gene: TRBJ2-7
abundance: -
d_gene: -
CDR3aa: CASSPPSGPGYYEQYF
CDR3nt: TGTGCCAGCTCCCCCCCGTCGGGTCCGGGCTACTACGAGCAGTACTTC

v_gene: TRBV20-1
j_gene: TRBJ1-2
abundance: -
d_gene: -
CDR3aa: CSATVPANYGYTF
CDR3nt: TGCAGTGCTACAGTCCCGGCTAACTATGGCTACACCTTC

v_gene: TRBV10-3
j_gene: TRBJ2-7
abundance: -
d_gene: -
CDR3aa: CAISESGGTYEQYF
CDR3nt: TGTGCCATCAGTGAGTCCGGCGGTACCTACGAGCAGTACTTC

v_gene: TRBV10-1
j_gene: TRBJ2-7
abundance: -
d_gene: TRBD1
CDR3aa: CASSEGTGVPYEQYF
CDR3nt: TGCGCCAGCAGTGAGGGGACAGGGGTGCCCTACGAGCAGTACTTC

v_gene: TRBV13
j_gene: TRBJ2-1
abundance: -
d_gene: TRBD1
CDR3aa: CASSRGTGSGNEQFF
CDR3nt: TGTGCCAGCAGCCGCGGGACAGGCTCTGGGAATGAGCAGTTCTTC

v_gene: TRBV7-9
j_gene: TRBJ2-7
abundance: -
d_gene: TRBD2
CDR3aa: CASTRRGGGYEQYF
CDR3nt: TGTGCCAGCACACGGCGCGGGGGAGGCTACGAGCAGTACTTC

v_gene: TRBV28
j_gene: TRBJ2-5
abundance: once
d_gene: -
CDR3aa: CASSTDVQETQYF
CDR3nt: TGTGCCAGCAGTACGGACGTCCAAGAGACCCAGTACTTC

v_gene: TRBV27
j_gene: TRBJ2-3
abundance: -
d_gene: -
CDR3aa: CASSRLRQTTDTQYF
CDR3nt: TGTGCCAGCAGCCGCTTGCGGCAAACCACAGATACGCAGTATTTT

v_gene: TRBV6-1
j_gene: TRBJ2-1
abundance: -
d_gene: -
CDR3aa: CASSVQVVGSYNEQFF
CDR3nt: TGTGCCAGCAGTGTGCAGGTTGTGGGGTCCTACAATGAGCAGTTCTTC

v_gene: TRBV25-1
j_gene: TRBJ1-6
abundance: -
d_gene: -
CDR3aa: CASSEVLSGVLGSPLHF
CDR3nt: TGTGCCAGCAGTGAGGTTCTGTCGGGTGTTCTGGGGTCACCCCTCCACTTT

v_gene: TRBV9
j_gene: TRBJ1-5
abundance: -
d_gene: -
CDR3aa: CASSVGSLNQPQHF
CDR3nt: TGTGCCAGCAGCGTAGGCAGCCTCAATCAGCCCCAGCATTTT